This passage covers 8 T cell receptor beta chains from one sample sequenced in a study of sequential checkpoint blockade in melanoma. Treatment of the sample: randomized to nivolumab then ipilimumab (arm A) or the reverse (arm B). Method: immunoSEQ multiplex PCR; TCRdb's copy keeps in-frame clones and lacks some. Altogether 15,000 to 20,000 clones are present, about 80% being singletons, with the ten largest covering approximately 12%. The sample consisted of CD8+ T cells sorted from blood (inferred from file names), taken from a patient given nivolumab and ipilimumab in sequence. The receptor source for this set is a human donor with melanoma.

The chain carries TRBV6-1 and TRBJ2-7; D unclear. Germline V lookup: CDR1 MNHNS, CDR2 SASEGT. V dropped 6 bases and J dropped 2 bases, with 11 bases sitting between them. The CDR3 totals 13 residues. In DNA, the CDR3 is TGTGCCAGCAGCCCTTTTTATGCCTACGAGCAGTACTTC. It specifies CASSPFYAYEQYF.

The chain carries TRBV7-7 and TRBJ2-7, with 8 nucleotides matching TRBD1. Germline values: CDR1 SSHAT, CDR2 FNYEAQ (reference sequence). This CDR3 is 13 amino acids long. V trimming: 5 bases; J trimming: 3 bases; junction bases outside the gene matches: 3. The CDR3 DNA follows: TGTGCCAGCAGCCCTGGGACAGGCTACGAGCAGTACTTC. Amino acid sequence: CASSPGTGYEQYF.

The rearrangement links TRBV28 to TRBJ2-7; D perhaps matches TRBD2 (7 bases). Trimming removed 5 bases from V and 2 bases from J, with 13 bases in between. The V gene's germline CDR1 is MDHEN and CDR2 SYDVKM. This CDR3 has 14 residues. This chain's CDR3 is CASSPPGGPYEQYF. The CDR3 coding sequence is TGTGCCAGCAGTCCCCCCGGGGGGCCCTACGAGCAGTACTTC.

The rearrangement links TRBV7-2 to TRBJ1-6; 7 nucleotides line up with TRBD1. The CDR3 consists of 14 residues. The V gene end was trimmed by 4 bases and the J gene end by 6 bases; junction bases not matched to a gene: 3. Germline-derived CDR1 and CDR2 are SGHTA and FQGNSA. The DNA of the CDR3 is TGTGCCAGCAGCTGGGGACAGAGTAATTCACCCCTCCACTTT. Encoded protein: CASSWGQSNSPLHF.

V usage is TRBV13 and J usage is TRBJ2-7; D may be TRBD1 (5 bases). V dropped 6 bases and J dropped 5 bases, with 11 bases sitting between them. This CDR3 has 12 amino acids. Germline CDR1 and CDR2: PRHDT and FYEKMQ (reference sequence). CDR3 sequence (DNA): TGTGCCAGCAGTTCCGAGGACAACGAGCAGTACTTC. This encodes CASSSEDNEQYF.

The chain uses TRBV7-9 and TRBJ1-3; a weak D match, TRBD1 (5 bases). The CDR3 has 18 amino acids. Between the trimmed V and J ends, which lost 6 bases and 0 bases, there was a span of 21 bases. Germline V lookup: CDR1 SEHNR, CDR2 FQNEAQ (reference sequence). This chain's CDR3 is CASSSSMGGYPSGNTIYF. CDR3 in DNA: TGTGCCAGCAGTTCCTCGATGGGGGGTTACCCCTCTGGAAACACCATATATTTT.

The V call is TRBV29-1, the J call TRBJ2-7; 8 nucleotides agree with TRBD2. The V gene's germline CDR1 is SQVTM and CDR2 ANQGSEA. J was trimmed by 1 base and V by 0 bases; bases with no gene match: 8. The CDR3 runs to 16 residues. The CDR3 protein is CSVEDTAGGHSYEQYF. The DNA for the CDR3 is TGCAGCGTTGAAGATACCGCGGGAGGTCATTCCTACGAGCAGTACTTC.

DNA of the CDR3: TGTGCCAGCAGTGCAGACCCTAGCGGACCTTACGAGCAGTACTTC. Protein: CASSADPSGPYEQYF. This chain links TRBV27 with TRBJ2-7, with TRBD2 matching over 7 bases. Losses at the gene ends were 5 bases for V and 4 bases for J; bases not matched to a gene: 11. The CDR3 contains 15 residues. Germline CDR1 and CDR2: MNHEY and SMNVEV (reference sequence).